A single T cell receptor beta chain is shown here with its context. This entry is derived from a study of blood T cell repertoires in COVID-19. For the study at large: COVID-19 samples from acute and convalescent phases originated in the United States, Italy and Spain. Nucleic acid was either cDNA or gDNA, and it came from T cells, B-cell-depleted T cells, or PBMCs.

Authors' processing steps: Estimated nucleated cell counts came from reference gene primer amplification. The repertoire was sequenced with immunoSEQ multiplex PCR; TCRdb's copy has only in-frame clones and lacks some. V, J and clone size are those of that table, while D and trimming were read from the DNA. The sample has 350,000 or so clones, more than 70% seen once. The CDR3 has 14 residues. J was trimmed by 3 bases and V by 4 bases; bases with no gene match: 3. Germline V gives CDR1 SNHLY, CDR2 FYNNEI. The genes are TRBV2 and TRBJ1-5, with 7 bases identical to TRBD1. Sequencing used peripheral blood. The clonotype comes from a woman in her thirties with COVID-19, enrolled during active disease. This CDR3 reads CASSADRINQPQHF. CDR3 bases: TGTGCCAGCAGTGCGGACAGGATCAATCAGCCCCAGCATTTT.